This note documents a single T cell receptor beta chain sequence. The record originates from a study of T cell responses to AZD1222 COVID-19 vaccine. Clones were read by immunoSEQ multiplex PCR, and TCRdb kept only the in-frame ones, dropping some. The sample contains around 190,000 clones, about 86% of which appear only once. This CDR3 comprises 11 residues. CDR1 is SGHNT and CDR2 is YYREEE in the germline V gene (reference sequence). V was clipped by 2 bases and J by 7 bases, with 4 bases between them. The sequencing used peripheral blood, collected 28 days after the second AZD1222 dose. This chain joins TRBV5-4 and TRBJ2-1; no reliable D call. The sequence was collected from an adult who received the AZD1222 COVID-19 vaccine. CDR3 residues: CASSFLNEQFF. In nucleotides, the CDR3 is TGTGCCAGCAGCTTCCTGAATGAGCAGTTCTTC. The complete variable domain, with remaining parts taken from reference TRBV5-4 and TRBJ2-1, reads ETGVTQSPTHLIKTRGQQVTLRCSSQSGHNTVSWYQQALGQGPQFIFQYYREEENGRGNFPPRFSGLQFPNYSSELNVNALELDDSALYLCASSFLNEQFFGPGTRLTVL.